The T cell receptor (beta chain) described here comes from a study of technical replicates of blood from several donors. The V end was cut by 5 bases, the J end by 6 bases, with 14 bases between. The CDR3 is 13 residues long. Per the germline V gene, CDR1 is MDHEN and CDR2 is SYDVKM. Sequencing used immunoSEQ multiplex PCR; TCRdb keeps in-frame clones, though not all of them. The sample records approximately 87,000 clones, around 95% being singletons. The sequenced sample consisted of T cells isolated from PBMCs. The receptor's source is a human donor in good health. The V call is TRBV28, the J call TRBJ2-7, with D possibly matching TRBD1 (6 bases). In DNA form, the CDR3 reads TGTGCCAGCAGTCGAATACAGGGCCCCGAGCAGTACTTC. This gives the protein CASSRIQGPEQYF.